The clone carrying this T cell receptor (beta chain) was observed at least ten times. What it recognizes is unknown. This sample is drawn from a study of beta chain features in type 1 diabetes. Study outcomes and limitations: TCRB CDR3 length was moderately but significantly reduced in all four CD4+ subsets of Type 1 diabetes patients. Individuals with type 1 diabetes displayed fewer insertions and more deletions at VDJ junctions. Compared to healthy donors, patients appeared to have naive, central memory and Treg TCRB repertoires that were more alike. Still unanswered here is whether HLA type influences TCRB rearrangement.

As every portion of the isolated RNA was reverse transcribed, the sequencing read expressed TCRB transcripts. Several million reads was the average for naive, central memory and regulatory T cell samples. The method was immunoSEQ multiplex PCR; TCRdb's version includes in-frame clones alone and lacks a portion of them. The sample includes about 160,000 clones, approximately 8% of them seen just once. Germline CDR1 and CDR2: KGHSH and LQKENI. V gave up 6 bases and J gave up 6 bases, with 12 bases separating them. There are 12 residues in the CDR3. J is TRBJ2-7 and V is TRBV18, with D possibly TRBD2 on 6 matching bases. This TCR was sampled from a man between 18 and 29 years old with type 1 diabetes. The sequencing input was central memory CD4+ T cells from blood. The DNA for the CDR3 is TGTGCCAGCTCCCTCGGGAGTGGCGAGCAGTACTTC. This codes for CASSLGSGEQYF. The full variable domain, completed using reference TRBV18 and TRBJ2-7, is NAGVMQNPRHLVRRRGQEARLRCSPMKGHSHVYWYRQLPEEGLKFMVYLQKENIIDESGMPKERFSAEFPKEGPSILRIQQVVRGDSAAYFCASSLGSGEQYFGPGTRLTVT.